This TCR beta chain was recorded in a study of T cell repertoires in cytomegalovirus infection. Overall study context: Both CMV infection and a matching HLA type were indicated by public TCR beta signatures. Study-level points and caveats: Cumulative frequency of public TCR beta families picked out carriers of CMV plus the relevant HLA.

TCRdb re-derived calls from the reads in MiXCR, one entry per CDR3 protein. The table records about 150,000 distinct CDR3 sequences, roughly a quarter of them present only once. This CDR3 spans 15 amino acids. V dropped 2 bases and J dropped 7; count of bases not matched to a gene: 4. CDR1 MNHEY and CDR2 SVGEGT come from the germline V gene. Remarks on this clonotype: Its antigen is not identified.

The chain recombines TRBV6-2 or TRBV6-3 with TRBJ2-1; 11 bases are a match to TRBD2. The TCR sequence derives from a human donor in good health (CMV status not recorded). Some clones in this sample may be carry-over from other donors' samples. The sequencing sample was made of PBMCs. CDR3 sequence reads: CASSYTSGSINEQFF. CDR3 coding DNA: TGTGCCAGCAGTTACACTAGCGGGAGTATAAATGAGCAGTTCTTC.